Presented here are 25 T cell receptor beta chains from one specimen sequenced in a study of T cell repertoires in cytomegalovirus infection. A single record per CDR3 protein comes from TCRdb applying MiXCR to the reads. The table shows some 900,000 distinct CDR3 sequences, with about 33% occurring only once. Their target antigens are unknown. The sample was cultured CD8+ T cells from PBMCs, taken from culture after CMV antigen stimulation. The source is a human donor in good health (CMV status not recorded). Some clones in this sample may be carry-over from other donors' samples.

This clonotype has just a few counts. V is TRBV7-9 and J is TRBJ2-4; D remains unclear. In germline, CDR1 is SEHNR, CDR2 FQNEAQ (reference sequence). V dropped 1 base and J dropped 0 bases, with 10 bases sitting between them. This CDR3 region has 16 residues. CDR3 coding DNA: TGTGCCAGCAGCTTAGGGGCCGTTTTAGCCAAAAACATTCAGTACTTC. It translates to CASSLGAVLAKNIQYF.

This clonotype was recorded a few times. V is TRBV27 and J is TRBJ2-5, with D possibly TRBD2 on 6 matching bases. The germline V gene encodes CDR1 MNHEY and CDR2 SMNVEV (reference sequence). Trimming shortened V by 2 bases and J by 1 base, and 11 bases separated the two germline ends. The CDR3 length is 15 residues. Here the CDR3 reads CASSLAGTPQETQYF. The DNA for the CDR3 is TGTGCCAGCAGTTTAGCAGGGACTCCCCAAGAGACCCAGTACTTC.

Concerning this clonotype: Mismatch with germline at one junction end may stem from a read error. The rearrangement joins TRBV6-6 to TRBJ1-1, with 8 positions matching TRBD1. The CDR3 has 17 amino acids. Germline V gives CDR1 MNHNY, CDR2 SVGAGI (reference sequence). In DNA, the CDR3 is TGTGCCAGCAATTACTCGAGTATCGACAGGGGAAGCACTGAAGCTTTCTTT. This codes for CASNYSSIDRGSTEAFF.

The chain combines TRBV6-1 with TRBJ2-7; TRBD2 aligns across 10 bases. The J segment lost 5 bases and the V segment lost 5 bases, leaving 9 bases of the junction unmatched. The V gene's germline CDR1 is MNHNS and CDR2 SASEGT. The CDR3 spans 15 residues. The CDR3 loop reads CASSLLAGGTDEQYV. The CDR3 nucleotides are TGTGCCAGCAGTCTTTTAGCGGGGGGTACCGACGAGCAGTACGTC.

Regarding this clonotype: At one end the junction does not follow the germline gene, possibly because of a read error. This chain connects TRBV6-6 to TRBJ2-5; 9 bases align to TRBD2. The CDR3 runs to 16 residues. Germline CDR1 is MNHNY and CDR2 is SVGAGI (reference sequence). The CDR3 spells CANSWSSGGYQETQYF. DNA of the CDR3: TGTGCCAACAGTTGGAGTAGCGGGGGTTACCAAGAGACCCAGTACTTC.

DNA of the CDR3: TGTGCCAGCAGCTTAGTGGTCAAACCTAGCACAGATACGCAGTATTTT. The encoded protein is CASSLVVKPSTDTQYF. This rearrangement joins TRBV11-2 to TRBJ2-3; D gene unclear. CDR1 and CDR2 (germline): SGHAT, FQNNGV. V was cut by 1 base and J by 0 bases, with 11 bases left in between. This CDR3 has 16 residues.

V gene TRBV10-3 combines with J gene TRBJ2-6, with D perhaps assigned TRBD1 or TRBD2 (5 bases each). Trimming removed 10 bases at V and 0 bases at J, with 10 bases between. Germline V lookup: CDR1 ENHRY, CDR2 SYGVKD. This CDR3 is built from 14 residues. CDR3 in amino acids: CATGTDSGANVLTF. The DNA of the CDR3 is TGTGCCACCGGGACCGACTCTGGGGCCAACGTCCTGACTTTC.

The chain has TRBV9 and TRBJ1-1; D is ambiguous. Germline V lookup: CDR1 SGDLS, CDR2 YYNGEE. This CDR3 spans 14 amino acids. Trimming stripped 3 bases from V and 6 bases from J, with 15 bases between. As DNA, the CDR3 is TGTGCCAGCAGCGGCGGGCCCCTGGGCGCTGAAGCTTTCTTT. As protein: CASSGGPLGAEAFF. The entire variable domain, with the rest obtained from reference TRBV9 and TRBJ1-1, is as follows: DSGVTQTPKHLITATGQRVTLRCSPRSGDLSVYWYQQSLDQGLQFLIQYYNGEERAKGNILERFSAQQFPDLHSELNLSSLELGDSALYFCASSGGPLGAEAFFGQGTRLTVV.

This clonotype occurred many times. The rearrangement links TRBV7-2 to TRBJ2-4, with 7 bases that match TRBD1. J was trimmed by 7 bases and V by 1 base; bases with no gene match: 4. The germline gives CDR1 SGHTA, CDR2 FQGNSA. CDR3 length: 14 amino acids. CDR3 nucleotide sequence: TGTGCCAGCAGCTTAGTAGTCAGGGGGAACATTCAGTACTTC. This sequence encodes CASSLVVRGNIQYF.

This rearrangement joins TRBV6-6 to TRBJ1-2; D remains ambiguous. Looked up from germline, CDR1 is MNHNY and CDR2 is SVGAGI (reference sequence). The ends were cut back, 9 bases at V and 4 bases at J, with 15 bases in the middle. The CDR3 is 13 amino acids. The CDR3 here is CASLPGIFYGYTF. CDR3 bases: TGTGCCAGTCTACCAGGAATCTTCTATGGCTACACCTTC.

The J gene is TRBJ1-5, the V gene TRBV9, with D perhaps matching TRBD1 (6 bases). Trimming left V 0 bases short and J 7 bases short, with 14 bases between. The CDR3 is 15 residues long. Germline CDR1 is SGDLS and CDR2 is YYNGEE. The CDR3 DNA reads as TGTGCCAGCAGCGTAGGTGGGGGGCGAGGGCAGCCCCAGCATTTT. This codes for CASSVGGGRGQPQHF.

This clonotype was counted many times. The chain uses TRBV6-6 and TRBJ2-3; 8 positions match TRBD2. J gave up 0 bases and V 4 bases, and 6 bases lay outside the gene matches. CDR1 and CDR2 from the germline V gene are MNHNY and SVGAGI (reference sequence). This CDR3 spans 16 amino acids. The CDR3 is CASSLRGLESTDTQYF. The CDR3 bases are TGTGCCAGCAGTTTACGGGGACTAGAGAGCACAGATACGCAGTATTTT.

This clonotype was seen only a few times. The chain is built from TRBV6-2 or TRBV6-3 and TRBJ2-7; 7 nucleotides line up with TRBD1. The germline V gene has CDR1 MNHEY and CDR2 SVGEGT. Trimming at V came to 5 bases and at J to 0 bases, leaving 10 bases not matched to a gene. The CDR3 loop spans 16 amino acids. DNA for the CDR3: TGTGCCAGCAGTCAACCTTTGGACAGGAGCTCCTACGAGCAGTACTTC. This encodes CASSQPLDRSSYEQYF.

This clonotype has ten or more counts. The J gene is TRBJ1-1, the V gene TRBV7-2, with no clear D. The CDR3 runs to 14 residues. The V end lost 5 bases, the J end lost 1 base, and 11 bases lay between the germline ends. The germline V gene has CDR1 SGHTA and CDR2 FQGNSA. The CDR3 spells CASSPRSSNTEAFF. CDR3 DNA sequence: TGTGCCAGCAGCCCTCGTAGCTCGAACACTGAAGCTTTCTTT.

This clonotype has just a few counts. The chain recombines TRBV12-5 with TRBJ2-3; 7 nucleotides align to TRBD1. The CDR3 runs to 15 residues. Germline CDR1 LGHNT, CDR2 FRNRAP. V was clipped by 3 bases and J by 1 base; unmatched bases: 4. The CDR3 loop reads CASGFQGGRTDTQYF. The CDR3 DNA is TGTGCTAGTGGTTTTCAAGGGGGCCGCACAGATACGCAGTATTTT.

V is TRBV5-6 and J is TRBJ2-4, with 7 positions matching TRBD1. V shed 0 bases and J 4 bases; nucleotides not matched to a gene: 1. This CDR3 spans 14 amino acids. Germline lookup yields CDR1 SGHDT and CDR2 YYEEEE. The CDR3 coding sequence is TGTGCCAGCAGCTTGGTACAGGGGAAAAACATTCAGTACTTC. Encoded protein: CASSLVQGKNIQYF.

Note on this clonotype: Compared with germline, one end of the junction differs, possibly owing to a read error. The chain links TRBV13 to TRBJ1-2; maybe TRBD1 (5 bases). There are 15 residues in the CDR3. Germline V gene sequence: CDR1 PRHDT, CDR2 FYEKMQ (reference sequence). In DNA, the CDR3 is TGTGCCAGCAGCCAAAGGGGAGAGCCTAACTATGACTACACCTTC. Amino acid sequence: CASSQRGEPNYDYTF.

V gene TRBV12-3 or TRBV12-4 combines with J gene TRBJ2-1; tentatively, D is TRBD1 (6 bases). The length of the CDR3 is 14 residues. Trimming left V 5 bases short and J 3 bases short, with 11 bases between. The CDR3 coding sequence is TGTGCCAGCAGTCGGGGCAGGGGCTACAATGAGCAGTTCTTC. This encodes CASSRGRGYNEQFF.

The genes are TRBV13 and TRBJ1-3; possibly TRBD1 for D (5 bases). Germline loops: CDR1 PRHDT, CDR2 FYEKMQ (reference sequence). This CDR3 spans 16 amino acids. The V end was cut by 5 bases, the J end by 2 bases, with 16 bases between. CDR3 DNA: TGTGCCAGCAGCCACCCGGAACAGGTCCCTGGAAACACCATATATTTT. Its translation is CASSHPEQVPGNTIYF.

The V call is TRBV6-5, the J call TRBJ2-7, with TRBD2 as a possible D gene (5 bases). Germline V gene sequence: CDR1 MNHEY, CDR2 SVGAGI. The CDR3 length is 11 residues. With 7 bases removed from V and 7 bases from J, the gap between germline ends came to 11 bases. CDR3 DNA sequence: TGTGCCAGCACTTCCCGGAGGGAGCAGTACTTC. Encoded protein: CASTSRREQYF.

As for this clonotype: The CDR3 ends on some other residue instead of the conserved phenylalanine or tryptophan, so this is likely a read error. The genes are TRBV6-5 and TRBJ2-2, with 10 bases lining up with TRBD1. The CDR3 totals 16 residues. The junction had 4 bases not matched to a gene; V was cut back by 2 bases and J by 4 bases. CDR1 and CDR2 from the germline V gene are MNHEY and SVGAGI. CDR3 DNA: TGTGCCAGCAGTTACGGGACAGGGGTGGGCACCGGGGAGCTGTTTTAT. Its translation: CASSYGTGVGTGELFY.

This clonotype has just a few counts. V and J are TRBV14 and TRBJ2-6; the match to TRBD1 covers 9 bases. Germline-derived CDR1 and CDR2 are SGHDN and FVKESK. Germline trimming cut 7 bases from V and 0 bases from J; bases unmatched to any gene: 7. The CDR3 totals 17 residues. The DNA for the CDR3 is TGTGCCAGCACCCGGACAGGGGCGAGCTCTGGGGCCAACGTCCTGACTTTC. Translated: CASTRTGASSGANVLTF.

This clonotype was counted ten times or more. Here the CDR3 DNA reads TGTGCCAGCAGCTCCTGGGGGATACTAGCGGGGGGGACACCGCGGCGCACAGATACGCAGTATTTT. Translated, it gives CASSSWGILAGGTPRRTDTQYF. The chain uses TRBV7-8 and TRBJ2-3, with TRBD2 identical over 13 bases. J was trimmed by 1 base and V by 4 bases; bases with no gene match: 20. Germline-derived CDR1 and CDR2 are SGHVS and FQNEAQ. The length of the CDR3 is 22 residues.

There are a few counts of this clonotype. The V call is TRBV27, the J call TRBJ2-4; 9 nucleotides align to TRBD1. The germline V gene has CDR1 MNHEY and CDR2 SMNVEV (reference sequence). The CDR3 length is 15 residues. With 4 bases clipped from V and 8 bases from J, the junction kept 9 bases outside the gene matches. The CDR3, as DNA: TGTGCCAGCAGTTCCCCTGGACAGGGGAGGGACATTCAGTACTTC. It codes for CASSSPGQGRDIQYF.

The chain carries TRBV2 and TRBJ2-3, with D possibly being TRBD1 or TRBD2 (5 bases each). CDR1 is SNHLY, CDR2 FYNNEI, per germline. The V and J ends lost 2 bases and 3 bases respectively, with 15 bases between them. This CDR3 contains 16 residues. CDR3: CASSESRGQLTDTQYF. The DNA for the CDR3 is TGTGCCAGCAGTGAAAGTCGGGGCCAGTTAACAGATACGCAGTATTTT.